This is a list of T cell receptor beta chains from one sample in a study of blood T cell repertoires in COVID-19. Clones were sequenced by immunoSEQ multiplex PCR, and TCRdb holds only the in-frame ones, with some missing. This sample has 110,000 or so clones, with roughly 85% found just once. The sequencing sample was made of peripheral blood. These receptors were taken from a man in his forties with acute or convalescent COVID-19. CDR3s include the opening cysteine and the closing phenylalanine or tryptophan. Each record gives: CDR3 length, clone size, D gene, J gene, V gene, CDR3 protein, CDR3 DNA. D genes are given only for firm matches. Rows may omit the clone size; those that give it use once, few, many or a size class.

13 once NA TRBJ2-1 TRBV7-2 CASSSTEYNEQFF TGTGCCAGCAGCTCTACAGAATACAATGAGCAGTTCTTC
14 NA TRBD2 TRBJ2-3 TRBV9 CASSPRGGTDTQYF TGTGCCAGCAGCCCTCGGGGGGGGACAGATACGCAGTATTTT
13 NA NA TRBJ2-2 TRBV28 CASQAENTGELFF TGTGCCAGCCAGGCAGAGAACACCGGGGAGCTGTTTTTT
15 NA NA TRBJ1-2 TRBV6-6 CASSYDAGNYYGYTF TGTGCCAGCAGTTACGATGCAGGGAACTACTATGGCTACACCTTC
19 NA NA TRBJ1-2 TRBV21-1 CASSKDPMERQLSNYGYTF TGTGCCAGCAGCAAAGATCCAATGGAGCGGCAGCTTTCTAACTATGGCTACACCTTC
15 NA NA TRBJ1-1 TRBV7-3 CASSVTGSGSTEAFF TGTGCCAGCAGCGTTACAGGCTCGGGTAGCACTGAAGCTTTCTTT
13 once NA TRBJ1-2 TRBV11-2 CASSFIQGTGYTF TGTGCCAGCAGCTTTATTCAGGGTACTGGCTACACCTTC
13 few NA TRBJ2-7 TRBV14 CASSQDWGDEQYF TGTGCCAGCAGCCAAGATTGGGGGGACGAGCAGTACTTC
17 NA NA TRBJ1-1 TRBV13 CASSSLGRRSSNTEAFF TGTGCCAGCAGCTCCTTAGGGAGGAGGTCGTCGAACACTGAAGCTTTCTTT
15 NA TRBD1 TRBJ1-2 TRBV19 CASSWSRGLVGGYTF TGTGCCAGTAGTTGGTCCAGGGGGCTGGTTGGTGGCTACACCTTC
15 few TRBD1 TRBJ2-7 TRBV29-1 CSGRSGTGRDHEQYF TGCAGCGGCCGATCCGGGACAGGGAGGGACCACGAGCAGTACTTC